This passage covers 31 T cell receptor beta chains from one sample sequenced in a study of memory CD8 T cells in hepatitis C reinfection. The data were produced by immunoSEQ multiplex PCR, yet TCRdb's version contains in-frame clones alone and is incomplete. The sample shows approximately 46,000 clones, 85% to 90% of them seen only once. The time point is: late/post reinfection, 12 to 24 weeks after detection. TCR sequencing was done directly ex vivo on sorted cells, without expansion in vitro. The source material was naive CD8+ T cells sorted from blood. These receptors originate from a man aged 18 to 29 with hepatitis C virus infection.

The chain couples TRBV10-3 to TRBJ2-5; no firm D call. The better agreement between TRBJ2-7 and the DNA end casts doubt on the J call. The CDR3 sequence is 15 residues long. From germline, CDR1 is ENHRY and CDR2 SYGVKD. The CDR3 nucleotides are TGTGCCATCAGTGAGTCTCAATCGGCTTACTACGAGCAGTACTTC. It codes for CAISESQSAYYEQYF.

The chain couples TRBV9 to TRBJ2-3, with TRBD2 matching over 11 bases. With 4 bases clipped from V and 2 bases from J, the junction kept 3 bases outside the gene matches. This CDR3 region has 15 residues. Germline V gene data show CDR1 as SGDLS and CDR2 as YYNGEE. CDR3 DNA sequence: TGTGCCAGCAGCCTGGGACTAGCGGACACAGATACGCAGTATTTT. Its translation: CASSLGLADTDTQYF.

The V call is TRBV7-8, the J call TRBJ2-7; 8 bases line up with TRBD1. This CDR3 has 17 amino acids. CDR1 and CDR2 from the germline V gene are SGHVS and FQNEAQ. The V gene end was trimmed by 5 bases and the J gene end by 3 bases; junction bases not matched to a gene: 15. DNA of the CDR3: TGTGCCAGCAGCGCCCACGAAGGGGACAGGAAGGGCTACGAGCAGTACTTC. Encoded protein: CASSAHEGDRKGYEQYF.

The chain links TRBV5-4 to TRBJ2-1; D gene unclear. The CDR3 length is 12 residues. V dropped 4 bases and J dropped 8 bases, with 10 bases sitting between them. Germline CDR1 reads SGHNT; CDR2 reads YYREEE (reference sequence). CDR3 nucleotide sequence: TGTGCCAGCAGCCCTCGGCTAGATGAGCAGTTCTTC. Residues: CASSPRLDEQFF.

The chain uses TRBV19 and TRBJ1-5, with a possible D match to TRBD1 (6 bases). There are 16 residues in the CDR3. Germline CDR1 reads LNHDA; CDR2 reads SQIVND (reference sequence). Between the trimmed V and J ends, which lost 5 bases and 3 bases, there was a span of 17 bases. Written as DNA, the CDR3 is TGTGCCAGTAGTTTATCCTCAAGGGGGTTCAATCAGCCCCAGCATTTT. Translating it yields CASSLSSRGFNQPQHF. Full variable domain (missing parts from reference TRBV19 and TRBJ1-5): DGGITQSPKYLFRKEGQNVTLSCEQNLNHDAMYWYRQDPGQGLRLIYYSQIVNDFQKGDIAEGYSVSREKKESFPLTVTSAQKNPTAFYLCASSLSSRGFNQPQHFGDGTRLSIL.

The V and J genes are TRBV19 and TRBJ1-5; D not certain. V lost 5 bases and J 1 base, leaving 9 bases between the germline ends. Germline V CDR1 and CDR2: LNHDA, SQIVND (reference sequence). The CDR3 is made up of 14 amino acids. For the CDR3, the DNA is TGTGCCAGTAGTGTAGGCGTCAGCAATCAGCCCCAGCATTTT. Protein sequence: CASSVGVSNQPQHF.

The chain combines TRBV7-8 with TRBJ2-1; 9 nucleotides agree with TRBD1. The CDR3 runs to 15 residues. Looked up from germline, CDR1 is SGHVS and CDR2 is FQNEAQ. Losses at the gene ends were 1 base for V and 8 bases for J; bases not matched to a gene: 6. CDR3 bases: TGTGCCAGCAGCTTAGTACAGGGGGCTGAGGATGAGCAGTTCTTC. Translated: CASSLVQGAEDEQFF. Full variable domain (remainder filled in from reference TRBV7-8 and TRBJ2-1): GAGVSQSPRYKVAKRGQDVALRCDPISGHVSLFWYQQALGQGPEFLTYFQNEAQLDKSGLPSDRFFAERPEGSVSTLKIQRTQQEDSAVYLCASSLVQGAEDEQFFGPGTRLTVL.

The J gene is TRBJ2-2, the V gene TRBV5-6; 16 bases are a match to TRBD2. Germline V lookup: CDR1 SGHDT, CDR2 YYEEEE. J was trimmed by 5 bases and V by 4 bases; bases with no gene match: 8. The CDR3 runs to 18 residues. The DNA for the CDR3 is TGTGCCAGCAGCCGGGGACTAGCGGGAGGGCCGAGGACCGGGGAGCTGTTTTTT. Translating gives CASSRGLAGGPRTGELFF.

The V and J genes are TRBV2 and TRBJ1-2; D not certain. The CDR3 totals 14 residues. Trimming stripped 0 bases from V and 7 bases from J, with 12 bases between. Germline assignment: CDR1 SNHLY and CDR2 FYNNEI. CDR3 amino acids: CASSEALRGIGYTF. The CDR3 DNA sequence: TGTGCCAGCAGTGAAGCGCTTCGGGGAATTGGCTACACCTTC.

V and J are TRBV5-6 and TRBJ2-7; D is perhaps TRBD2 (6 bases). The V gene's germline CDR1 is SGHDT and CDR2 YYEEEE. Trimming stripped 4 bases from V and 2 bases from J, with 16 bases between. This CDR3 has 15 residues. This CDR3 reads CASSGPEGYTYEQYF. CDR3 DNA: TGTGCCAGCAGCGGTCCGGAGGGGTATACCTACGAGCAGTACTTC.

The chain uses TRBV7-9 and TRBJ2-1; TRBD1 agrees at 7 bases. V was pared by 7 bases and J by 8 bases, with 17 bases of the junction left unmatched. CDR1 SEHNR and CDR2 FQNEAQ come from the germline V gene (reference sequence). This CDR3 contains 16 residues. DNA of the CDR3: TGTGCCAGCACTATCTCCGAGGGGGCCAAGCAGGATGAGCAGTTCTTC. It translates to CASTISEGAKQDEQFF.

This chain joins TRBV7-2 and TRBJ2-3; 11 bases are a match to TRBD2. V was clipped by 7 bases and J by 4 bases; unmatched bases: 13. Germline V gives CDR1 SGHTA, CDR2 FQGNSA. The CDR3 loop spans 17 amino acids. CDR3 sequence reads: CASNSPYSGGAADTQYF. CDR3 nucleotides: TGTGCCAGCAACTCGCCATATAGCGGGGGGGCGGCAGATACGCAGTATTTT. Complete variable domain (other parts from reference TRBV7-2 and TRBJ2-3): GAGVSQSPSNKVTEKGKDVELRCDPISGHTALYWYRQSLGQGLEFLIYFQGNSAPDKSGLPSDRFSAERTGGSVSTLTIQRTQQEDSAVYLCASNSPYSGGAADTQYFGPGTRLTVL.

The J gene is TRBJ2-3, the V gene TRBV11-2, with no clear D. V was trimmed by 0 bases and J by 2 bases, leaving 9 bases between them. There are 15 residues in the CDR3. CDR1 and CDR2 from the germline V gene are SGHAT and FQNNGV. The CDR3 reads CASSLEGRNTDTQYF. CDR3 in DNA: TGTGCCAGCAGCTTAGAGGGCAGAAACACAGATACGCAGTATTTT.

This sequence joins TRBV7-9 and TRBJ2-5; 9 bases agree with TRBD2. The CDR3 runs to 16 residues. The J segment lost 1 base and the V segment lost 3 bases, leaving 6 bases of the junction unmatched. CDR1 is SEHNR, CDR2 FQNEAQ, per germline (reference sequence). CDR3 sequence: CASSFLAGTSQETQYF. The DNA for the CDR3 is TGTGCCAGCAGCTTTCTAGCGGGAACCTCCCAAGAGACCCAGTACTTC. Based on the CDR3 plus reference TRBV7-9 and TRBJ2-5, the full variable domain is DTGVSQNPRHKITKRGQNVTFRCDPISEHNRLYWYRQTLGQGPEFLTYFQNEAQLEKSRLLSDRFSAERPKGSFSTLEIQRTEQGDSAMYLCASSFLAGTSQETQYFGPGTRLLVL.

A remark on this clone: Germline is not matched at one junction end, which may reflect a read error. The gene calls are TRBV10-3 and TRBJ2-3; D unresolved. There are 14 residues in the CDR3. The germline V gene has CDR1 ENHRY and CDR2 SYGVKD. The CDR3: CAITEKASTDTQYF. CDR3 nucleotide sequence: TGTGCCATCACTGAGAAAGCCAGCACAGATACGCAGTATTTT.

This CDR3 reads CASSIFLNTEAFF. Here the CDR3 DNA reads TGTGCCAGTAGTATTTTCTTGAACACTGAAGCTTTCTTT. The chain is built from TRBV19 and TRBJ1-1, with D hard to call. The CDR3 sequence is 13 residues long. CDR1 and CDR2 (germline): LNHDA, SQIVND (reference sequence). Trimming stripped 3 bases from V and 0 bases from J, with 5 bases between.

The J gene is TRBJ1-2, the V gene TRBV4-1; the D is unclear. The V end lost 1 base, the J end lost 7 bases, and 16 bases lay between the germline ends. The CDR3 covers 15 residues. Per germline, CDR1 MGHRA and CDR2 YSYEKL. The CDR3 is CASSQVWNAGTGYTF. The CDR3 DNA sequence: TGCGCCAGCAGCCAAGTTTGGAATGCAGGAACTGGCTACACCTTC.

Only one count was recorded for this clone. The CDR3 here is CASSVAIAGAHEQYF. The CDR3 coding sequence is TGTGCCAGCAGCGTAGCGATTGCGGGAGCCCACGAGCAGTACTTC. This sequence joins TRBV9 and TRBJ2-7; 7 nucleotides line up with TRBD2. The CDR3 spans 15 residues. V shed 0 bases, J shed 5 bases, and the junction held 8 bases outside the gene matches. The germline V gene has CDR1 SGDLS and CDR2 YYNGEE.

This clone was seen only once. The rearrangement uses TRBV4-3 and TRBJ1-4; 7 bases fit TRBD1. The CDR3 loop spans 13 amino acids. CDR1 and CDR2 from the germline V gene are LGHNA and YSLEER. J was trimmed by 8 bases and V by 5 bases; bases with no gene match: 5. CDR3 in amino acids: CASSTRQGEKLFF. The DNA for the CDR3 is TGCGCCAGCAGCACTAGACAGGGAGAAAAACTGTTTTTT.

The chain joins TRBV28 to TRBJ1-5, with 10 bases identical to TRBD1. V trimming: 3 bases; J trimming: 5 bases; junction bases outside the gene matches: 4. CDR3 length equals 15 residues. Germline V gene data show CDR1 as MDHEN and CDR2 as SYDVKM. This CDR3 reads CASSFRQGAYQPQHF. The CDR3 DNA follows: TGTGCCAGCAGTTTTCGACAGGGGGCTTATCAGCCCCAGCATTTT.

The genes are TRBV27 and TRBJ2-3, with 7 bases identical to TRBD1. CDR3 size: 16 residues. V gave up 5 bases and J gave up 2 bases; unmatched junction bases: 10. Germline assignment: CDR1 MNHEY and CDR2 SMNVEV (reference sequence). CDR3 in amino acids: CASSHTGVGITDTQYF. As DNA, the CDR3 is TGTGCCAGCAGTCACACAGGGGTGGGGATCACAGATACGCAGTATTTT.

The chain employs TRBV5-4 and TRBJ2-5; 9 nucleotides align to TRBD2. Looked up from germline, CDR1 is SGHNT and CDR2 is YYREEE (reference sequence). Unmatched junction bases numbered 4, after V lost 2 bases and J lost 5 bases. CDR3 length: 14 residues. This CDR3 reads CASSFIAGGETQYF. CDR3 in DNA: TGTGCCAGCAGCTTTATTGCGGGGGGGGAGACCCAGTACTTC.

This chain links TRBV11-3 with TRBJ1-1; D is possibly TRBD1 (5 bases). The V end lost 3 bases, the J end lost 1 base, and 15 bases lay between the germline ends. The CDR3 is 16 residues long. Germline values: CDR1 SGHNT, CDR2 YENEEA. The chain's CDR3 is CASSLYPRATNTEAFF. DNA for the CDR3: TGTGCCAGCAGCTTGTATCCCAGGGCGACGAACACTGAAGCTTTCTTT. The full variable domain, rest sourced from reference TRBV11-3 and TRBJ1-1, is EAGVVQSPRYKIIEKKQPVAFWCNPISGHNTLYWYLQNLGQGPELLIRYENEEAVDDSQLPKDRFSAERLKGVDSTLKIQPAELGDSAVYLCASSLYPRATNTEAFFGQGTRLTVV.

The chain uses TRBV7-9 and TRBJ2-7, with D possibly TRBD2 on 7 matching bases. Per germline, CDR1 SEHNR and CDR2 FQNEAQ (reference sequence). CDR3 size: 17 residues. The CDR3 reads CASNSEGAGDNSYEQYV. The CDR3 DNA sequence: TGCGCCAGCAACTCCGAAGGGGCGGGGGACAACTCCTACGAGCAGTACGTC.

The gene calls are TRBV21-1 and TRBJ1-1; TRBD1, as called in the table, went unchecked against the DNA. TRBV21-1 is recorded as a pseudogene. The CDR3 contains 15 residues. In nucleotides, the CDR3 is TGTGCCAGCAGCAAAAGTGGGGGACAGAACACTGAAGCTTTCTTT. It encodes CASSKSGGQNTEAFF.

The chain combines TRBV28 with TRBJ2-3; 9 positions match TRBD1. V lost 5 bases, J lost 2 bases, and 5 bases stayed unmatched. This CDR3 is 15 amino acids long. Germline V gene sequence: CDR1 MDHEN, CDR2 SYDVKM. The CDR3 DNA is TGTGCCAGCAGTAGGGGACAGGGAGACACAGATACGCAGTATTTT. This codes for CASSRGQGDTDTQYF.

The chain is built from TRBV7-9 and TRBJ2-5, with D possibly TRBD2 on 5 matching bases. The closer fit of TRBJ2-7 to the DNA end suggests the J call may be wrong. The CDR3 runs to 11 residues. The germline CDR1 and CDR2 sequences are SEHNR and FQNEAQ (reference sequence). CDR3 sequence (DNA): TGTGCCAGCAGCGCGGGCGACGAGCAGTACTTC. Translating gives CASSAGDEQYF.

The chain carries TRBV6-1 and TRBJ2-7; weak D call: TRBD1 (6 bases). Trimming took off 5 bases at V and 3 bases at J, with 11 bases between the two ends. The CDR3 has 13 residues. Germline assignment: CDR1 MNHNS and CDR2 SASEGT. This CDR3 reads CASSRQVFYEQYF. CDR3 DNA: TGTGCCAGCAGTCGACAGGTCTTCTACGAGCAGTACTTC.

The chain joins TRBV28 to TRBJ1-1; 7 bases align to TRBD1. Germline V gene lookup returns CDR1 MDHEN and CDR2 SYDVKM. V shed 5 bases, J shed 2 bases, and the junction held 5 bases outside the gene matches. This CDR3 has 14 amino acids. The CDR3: CASSPGTVNTEAFF. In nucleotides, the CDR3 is TGTGCCAGCAGTCCCGGGACAGTCAACACTGAAGCTTTCTTT.

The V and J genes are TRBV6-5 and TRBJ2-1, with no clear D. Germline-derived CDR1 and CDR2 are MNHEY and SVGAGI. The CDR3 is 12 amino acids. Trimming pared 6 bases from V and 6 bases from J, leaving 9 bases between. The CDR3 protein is CASSPTGNEQFF. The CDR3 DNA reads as TGTGCCAGCAGCCCCACGGGCAATGAGCAGTTCTTC.

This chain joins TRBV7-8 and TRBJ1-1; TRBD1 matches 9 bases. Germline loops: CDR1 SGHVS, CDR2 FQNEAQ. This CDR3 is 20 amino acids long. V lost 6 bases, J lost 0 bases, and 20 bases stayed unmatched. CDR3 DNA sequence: TGTGCCAGCAGTACCCTTCCGGGACAGGGAGTTGAAGGGATGAACACTGAAGCTTTCTTT. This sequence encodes CASSTLPGQGVEGMNTEAFF. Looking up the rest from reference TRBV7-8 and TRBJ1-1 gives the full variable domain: GAGVSQSPRYKVAKRGQDVALRCDPISGHVSLFWYQQALGQGPEFLTYFQNEAQLDKSGLPSDRFFAERPEGSVSTLKIQRTQQEDSAVYLCASSTLPGQGVEGMNTEAFFGQGTRLTVV.